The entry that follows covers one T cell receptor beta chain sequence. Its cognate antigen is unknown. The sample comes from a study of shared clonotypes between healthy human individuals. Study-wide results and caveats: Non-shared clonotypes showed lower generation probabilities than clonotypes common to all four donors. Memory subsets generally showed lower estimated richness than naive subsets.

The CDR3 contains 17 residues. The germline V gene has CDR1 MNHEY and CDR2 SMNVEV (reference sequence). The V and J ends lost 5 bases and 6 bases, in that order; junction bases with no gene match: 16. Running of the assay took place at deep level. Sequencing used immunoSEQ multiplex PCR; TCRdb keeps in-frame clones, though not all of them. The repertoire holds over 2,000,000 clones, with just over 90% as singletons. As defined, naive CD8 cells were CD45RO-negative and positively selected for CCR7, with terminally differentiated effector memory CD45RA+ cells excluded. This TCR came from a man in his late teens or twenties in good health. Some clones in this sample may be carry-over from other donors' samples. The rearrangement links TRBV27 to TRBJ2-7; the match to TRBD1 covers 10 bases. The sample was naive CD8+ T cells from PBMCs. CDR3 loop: CASSAGAPGTGASEQYF. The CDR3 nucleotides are TGTGCCAGCAGTGCCGGAGCTCCAGGGACAGGGGCCAGCGAGCAGTACTTC.